This TCR beta chain was identified in a study of human T cells and chemical hapten exposure. Study-wide findings and caveats: High-frequency TCRs, those above 1 in 1000, stayed the same after DPC sensitization.

This CDR3 comprises 14 residues. V shed 5 bases and J shed 6 bases, with 16 bases lying between them. Germline CDR1 and CDR2: LNHDA and SQIVND (reference sequence). One entry per CDR3 protein, called by TCRdb with MiXCR from the 5' RACE reads. The repertoire holds fewer than 150,000 distinct CDR3 sequences, with roughly 18% as singletons. This clonotype has just a few counts. Its target is not known. Whole blood, unfractionated, served as the material for total RNA extraction. The rearrangement joins TRBV19 to TRBJ1-1; maybe TRBD1 (5 bases). This receptor was identified in a human donor in good health. The CDR3 is CASSSRGRGAEAFF. Written as DNA, the CDR3 is TGTGCCAGTAGTTCCCGGGGCCGGGGCGCTGAAGCTTTCTTT.